Below are 25 T cell receptor beta chains sequenced from a single sample in a study of shared T cell receptors in the human thymus. The table came from immunoSEQ multiplex PCR; TCRdb's copy has only in-frame clones and leaves some out. This table has about 660,000 clones, around 89% appearing once. The same sample was also used in a study of human thymus T cells.

The specimen was thymocytes. Receptors originate from a boy less than two years old with a congenital heart defect.

This clone appeared a few times. The J gene is TRBJ1-2, the V gene TRBV5-4, with a possible D match to TRBD1 (5 bases). The length of the CDR3 is 11 residues. CDR1 is SGHNT, CDR2 YYREEE, per germline (reference sequence). Between the trimmed V and J ends, which lost 2 bases and 10 bases, there was a span of 9 bases. The CDR3 is CASSFGGDYTF. CDR3 bases: TGTGCCAGCAGCTTCGGGGGAGACTACACCTTC.

V is TRBV5-6 and J is TRBJ2-5; 7 bases fit TRBD2. Germline assignment: CDR1 SGHDT and CDR2 YYEEEE. The ends lost 1 base at V and 4 bases at J; junction bases unmatched: 7. This CDR3 has 15 amino acids. CDR3 protein: CASSLYGGSRETQYF. The CDR3, as DNA: TGTGCCAGCAGCTTGTATGGCGGGAGCAGAGAGACCCAGTACTTC.

The CDR3 region has the DNA TGTGCCAGCAGCCCCGAACCGCAGAAACCCCCCTACAATGAGCAGTTCTTC. It codes for CASSPEPQKPPYNEQFF. The chain links TRBV4-2 to TRBJ2-1, with D unclear. Trimming shortened V by 4 bases and J by 2 bases, and 18 bases separated the two germline ends. CDR1 and CDR2 from the germline V gene are LGHNA and YNFKEQ. This CDR3 is 17 amino acids long.

The chain links TRBV15 to TRBJ2-5; D is uncertain. CDR1 and CDR2 (germline): LNHNV, YYDKDF (reference sequence). The CDR3 is made up of 13 amino acids. Trimming stripped 0 bases from V and 5 bases from J, with 7 bases between. The CDR3: CATSRDESETQYF. The CDR3 DNA is TGTGCCACCAGCAGAGATGAGTCGGAGACCCAGTACTTC.

The chain employs TRBV25-1 and TRBJ2-1; 8 bases fit TRBD2. Germline V gene lookup returns CDR1 MGHDK and CDR2 SYGVNS. V lost 6 bases and J lost 6; bases outside the gene matches: 13. The CDR3 loop spans 16 amino acids. CDR3 loop: CASRPPSRLAGNEQFF. In DNA form, the CDR3 reads TGTGCCAGCAGGCCCCCCTCAAGGCTAGCGGGCAATGAGCAGTTCTTC. The full variable domain, in which reference TRBV25-1 and TRBJ2-1 provide the parts outside the CDR3, is EADIYQTPRYLVIGTGKKITLECSQTMGHDKMYWYQQDPGMELHLIHYSYGVNSTEKGDLSSESTVSRIRTEHFPLTLESARPSHTSQYLCASRPPSRLAGNEQFFGPGTRLTVL.

The V call is TRBV25-1, the J call TRBJ2-7, with D unresolved. The V end lost 4 bases, the J end lost 3 bases, and 7 bases lay between the germline ends. Germline CDR1 and CDR2: MGHDK and SYGVNS. The CDR3 spans 12 residues. Here the CDR3 DNA reads TGTGCCAGCAGTGGATATAACTACGAGCAGTACTTC. This codes for CASSGYNYEQYF.

The CDR3: CASPTGVAGGPYEQYF. CDR3 coding DNA: TGTGCCAGCCCTACCGGGGTAGCGGGAGGGCCCTACGAGCAGTACTTC. This chain links TRBV28 with TRBJ2-7; the match to TRBD2 covers 11 bases. The CDR3 consists of 16 residues. Germline CDR1 reads MDHEN; CDR2 reads SYDVKM. J gave up 2 bases and V 8 bases, and 11 bases lay outside the gene matches.

This chain uses TRBV2 with TRBJ2-1; a weak D match, TRBD2 (5 bases). CDR1 and CDR2 (germline): SNHLY, FYNNEI. Trimming removed 4 bases at V and 7 bases at J, with 5 bases between. CDR3 length: 11 amino acids. The CDR3 DNA reads as TGTGCCAGCAGTGGGAGGAATGAGCAGTTCTTC. As protein: CASSGRNEQFF.

V usage is TRBV27 and J usage is TRBJ1-5; 11 bases align to TRBD1. CDR1 is MNHEY, CDR2 SMNVEV, per germline (reference sequence). This CDR3 is 16 amino acids long. J gave up 5 bases and V 4 bases, and 7 bases lay outside the gene matches. The CDR3 bases are TGTGCCAGCAGTTCCCGGGACAGGGGGAGGGATCAGCCCCAGCATTTT. Translating gives CASSSRDRGRDQPQHF.

This chain connects TRBV11-3 to TRBJ2-1, with TRBD2 as a possible D gene (5 bases). The germline V and J ends were trimmed by 7 bases and 4 bases, with 14 bases remaining between them. The CDR3 extends over 14 amino acids. Germline-derived CDR1 and CDR2 are SGHNT and YENEEA. The CDR3 here is CASTERIPYNEQFF. The CDR3 coding sequence is TGTGCCAGCACTGAGCGGATACCTTACAATGAGCAGTTCTTC.

This clone came up once. The rearrangement links TRBV4-1 to TRBJ2-7, with unresolved D. The germline V gene encodes CDR1 MGHRA and CDR2 YSYEKL. The CDR3 loop spans 13 amino acids. Trimming left V 4 bases short and J 4 bases short, with 11 bases between. The CDR3 here is CASSRLTGYEQYF. In nucleotides, the CDR3 is TGCGCCAGCAGCCGCCTCACGGGTTACGAGCAGTACTTC.

This chain connects TRBV20-1 to TRBJ2-5; no definite D call. This CDR3 is built from 11 residues. CDR1 DFQATT and CDR2 SNEGSKA come from the germline V gene (reference sequence). V lost 3 bases, J lost 4 bases, and 6 bases lay in between. CDR3 loop: CSARRRETQYF. The CDR3 region has the DNA TGCAGTGCTAGGAGGAGAGAGACCCAGTACTTC.

The genes are TRBV7-2 and TRBJ2-5; unclear D gene. Trimming took off 5 bases at V and 6 bases at J, with 13 bases between the two ends. Germline CDR1 SGHTA, CDR2 FQGNSA. The CDR3 has 13 amino acids. CDR3 sequence reads: CASSAVWWQTQYF. DNA of the CDR3: TGTGCCAGCAGCGCCGTTTGGTGGCAGACCCAGTACTTC.

CDR3 amino acids: CASSPGTQRECTDTQYF. The CDR3 region has the DNA TGCGCCAGCAGCCCAGGGACACAGCGGGAGTGTACAGATACGCAGTATTTT. The rearrangement joins TRBV5-1 to TRBJ2-3, with 8 bases identical to TRBD2. J was trimmed by 3 bases and V by 4 bases; bases with no gene match: 13. CDR3 length equals 17 residues. CDR1 and CDR2 from the germline V gene are SGHRS and YFSETQ.

This chain uses TRBV5-1 with TRBJ2-3; 9 nucleotides agree with TRBD2. With 1 base clipped from V and 3 bases from J, the junction kept 18 bases outside the gene matches. Per germline, CDR1 SGHRS and CDR2 YFSETQ. This CDR3 has 20 residues. CDR3: CASSLLGASGNSRGTDTQYF. CDR3 nucleotides: TGCGCCAGCAGCTTGCTGGGGGCTAGCGGGAATTCTAGGGGGACAGATACGCAGTATTTT.

V is TRBV5-5 and J is TRBJ2-7, with no clear D. This CDR3 spans 14 amino acids. Trimming left V 0 bases short and J 5 bases short, with 12 bases between. Germline values: CDR1 SGHKS, CDR2 YYEKEE (reference sequence). The CDR3 bases are TGTGCCAGCAGCTTGGCCAGTTTGAACCACGAGCAGTACTTC. Its protein is CASSLASLNHEQYF.

J is TRBJ1-5 and V is TRBV5-5; perhaps TRBD1 as D (5 bases). Germline V gene sequence: CDR1 SGHKS, CDR2 YYEKEE (reference sequence). V was trimmed by 1 base and J by 4 bases, leaving 6 bases between them. There are 13 residues in the CDR3. The CDR3 region has the DNA TGTGCCAGCAGCTTGACAGGTAATCAGCCCCAGCATTTT. It yields the protein CASSLTGNQPQHF.

V usage is TRBV4-3 and J usage is TRBJ1-4; D is uncertain. Germline lookup yields CDR1 LGHNA and CDR2 YSLEER. The V end lost 4 bases, the J end lost 13 bases, and 22 bases lay between the germline ends. The CDR3 is 15 amino acids. The CDR3 protein is CASSPRRYGPLRLFF. The CDR3 DNA follows: TGCGCCAGCAGCCCGCGACGATATGGGCCGCTTAGACTGTTTTTT.

Comment on this clone: Other DNA sequences of this sample code for an identical CDR3. This chain links TRBV5-6 with TRBJ2-7; D call uncertain. The V end lost 2 bases, the J end lost 4 bases, and 4 bases lay between the germline ends. The CDR3 has 11 amino acids. Germline V gene lookup returns CDR1 SGHDT and CDR2 YYEEEE. CDR3 in amino acids: CASSFSYEQYF. The CDR3 DNA sequence: TGTGCCAGCAGCTTTAGTTACGAGCAGTACTTC.

This chain links TRBV9 with TRBJ1-2, with D possibly TRBD1 on 5 matching bases. Trimming cost V 4 bases and J 4 bases, with 17 bases left between them. Germline values: CDR1 SGDLS, CDR2 YYNGEE. CDR3 size: 15 residues. The CDR3, as DNA: TGTGCCAGCAGCTCCTCGGGACTTCTCCGCTATGGCTACACCTTC. Protein: CASSSSGLLRYGYTF.

This chain connects TRBV19 to TRBJ2-3; D not resolved. This CDR3 is built from 13 residues. Germline CDR1 LNHDA, CDR2 SQIVND (reference sequence). The V and J ends lost 4 bases and 0 bases respectively, with 5 bases between them. CDR3 DNA sequence: TGTGCCAGTAGTACGACTAGCACAGATACGCAGTATTTT. This encodes CASSTTSTDTQYF.

This clone was detected once. The chain carries TRBV2 and TRBJ1-1; D is possibly TRBD1 (5 bases). Germline assignment: CDR1 SNHLY and CDR2 FYNNEI. CDR3 length: 15 amino acids. The V gene lost 7 bases and the J gene lost 4 bases, with 19 bases spanning the gap. DNA of the CDR3: TGTGCCAGCACCCGGTGGGGGGACGGCGGCACTGAAGCTTTCTTT. The encoded protein is CASTRWGDGGTEAFF.

V is TRBV15 and J is TRBJ2-1; 9 bases match TRBD2. The CDR3 extends over 17 amino acids. With V trimmed by 4 bases and J by 7 bases, 14 bases remained unmatched. Germline assignment: CDR1 LNHNV and CDR2 YYDKDF (reference sequence). The CDR3 coding sequence is TGTGCCACCAGCACCCCTGAAAGGGCGGGAGGGATGAATGAGCAGTTCTTC. Amino acid sequence: CATSTPERAGGMNEQFF.

V gene TRBV29-1 combines with J gene TRBJ2-4, with D possibly matching TRBD1 (7 bases). Germline V CDR1 and CDR2: SQVTM, ANQGSEA. This CDR3 is 15 amino acids long. Deletions cut 0 bases from V and 1 base from J, with 10 bases between. CDR3 coding DNA: TGCAGCGTTGAAGAGGAGGGGGCGGCCAAAAACATTCAGTACTTC. Translation: CSVEEEGAAKNIQYF.

The genes are TRBV10-2 and TRBJ1-5; a weak D match, TRBD1 (5 bases). With 0 bases removed from V and 4 bases from J, the gap between germline ends came to 10 bases. Germline V gives CDR1 WSHSY, CDR2 SAAADI. CDR3 length: 15 amino acids. DNA for the CDR3: TGCGCCAGCAGTGAGTCAAGGGGTTGGAATCAGCCCCAGCATTTT. Its protein product is CASSESRGWNQPQHF.